The 27 T cell receptor beta chains below come from one sample, sequenced in a study of T cells in Graves' hyperthyroidism and ophthalmopathy. Amplification yielded TCR beta CDR3 regions, with RNA transcripts as the source. The HTBI primer set served for first-round RT-PCR of the TCR CDR3. TCRdb analysed the multiplex PCR reads with MiXCR anew, one entry per CDR3 protein. This table holds about 840,000 distinct CDR3 sequences, more than 30% found once. The specimen was blood. The receptors shown here come from a man younger than 35 with Graves' hyperthyroidism.

CDR3 residues: CASSAATGGFNQPQHF. CDR3 DNA sequence: TGTGCCAGCAGTGCCGCGACAGGGGGCTTCAATCAGCCCCAGCATTTT. This rearrangement joins TRBV12-3 or TRBV12-4 to TRBJ1-5; 10 bases align to TRBD1. The ends lost 5 bases at V and 3 bases at J; junction bases unmatched: 7. The CDR3 consists of 16 residues.

In its sample, this clonotype was seen a few times. The chain is built from TRBV12-3 or TRBV12-4 and TRBJ2-5; D is undetermined. CDR3 length equals 12 residues. V was pared by 7 bases and J by 1 base, with 7 bases between. The CDR3 protein is CASNPLQETQYF. The CDR3 DNA sequence: TGTGCCAGCAATCCTCTCCAAGAGACCCAGTACTTC.

This clonotype turned up a few times. J is TRBJ2-2 and V is TRBV7-9; a possible D gene is TRBD1 (5 bases). Trimming left V 1 base short and J 7 bases short, with 16 bases between. The CDR3 is made up of 16 amino acids. Germline V CDR1 and CDR2: SEHNR, FQNEAQ (reference sequence). The CDR3 loop reads CASSLGPWGRVGELFF. The CDR3 coding sequence is TGTGCCAGCAGCTTAGGACCATGGGGCCGAGTCGGGGAGCTGTTTTTT.

The rearrangement joins TRBV6-5 to TRBJ1-3; D remains unclear. Looked up from germline, CDR1 is MNHEY and CDR2 is SVGAGI. This CDR3 spans 15 amino acids. Between the trimmed V and J ends, which lost 5 bases and 0 bases, there was a span of 11 bases. The CDR3 region has the DNA TGTGCCAGCAGTCGCTCAGACTTCTCTGGAAACACCATATATTTT. Its translation: CASSRSDFSGNTIYF.

The chain joins TRBV2 to TRBJ1-2; D is possibly TRBD1 (5 bases). From germline, CDR1 is SNHLY and CDR2 FYNNEI. The CDR3 contains 15 residues. The V gene lost 5 bases and the J gene lost 7 bases, with 20 bases spanning the gap. CDR3 protein: CASSFQTRVSSGYTF. Here the CDR3 DNA reads TGTGCCAGCAGTTTTCAAACCAGGGTTTCGAGTGGCTACACCTTC.

This clonotype occurred a few times. This chain uses TRBV2 with TRBJ2-5; D gene uncertain. The end of the DNA is better explained by TRBJ2-4, so the J call may be wrong. Germline CDR1 is SNHLY and CDR2 is FYNNEI. This CDR3 has 14 residues. DNA of the CDR3: TGTGCCAGCAGTGAGGTGTCACACGGAGACATTCAGTACTTC. This sequence encodes CASSEVSHGDIQYF.

The sample holds one count of this clonotype. This may arise from a read error, as a much more abundant clone is one base away. V usage is TRBV10-3 and J usage is TRBJ2-7, with D tentatively TRBD1 (5 bases). Looked up from germline, CDR1 is ENHRY and CDR2 is SYGVKD. Deletions cut 0 bases from V and 3 bases from J, with 12 bases between. The CDR3 loop spans 15 amino acids. The CDR3 region is CAISESRGRGYEQYF. The CDR3 nucleotides are TGTGCCATCAGTGAGTCAAGGGGTAGGGGCTACGAGCAGTACTTC.

This sequence joins TRBV10-3 and TRBJ1-5; perhaps TRBD1 as D (6 bases). Germline values: CDR1 ENHRY, CDR2 SYGVKD. With 10 bases removed from V and 3 bases from J, the gap between germline ends came to 13 bases. The CDR3 length is 13 residues. The CDR3 coding sequence is TGTGCCACCTCAACAGGGAACAATCAGCCCCAGCATTTT. Protein: CATSTGNNQPQHF.

The chain recombines TRBV29-1 with TRBJ2-3; 8 nucleotides line up with TRBD1. The CDR3 runs to 13 residues. J lost 1 base, V lost 7 bases, and 4 bases had no gene match. Germline assignment: CDR1 SQVTM and CDR2 ANQGSEA. The CDR3 loop is CSAMDRGTDTQYF. The CDR3 bases are TGCAGCGCCATGGACAGGGGCACAGATACGCAGTATTTT.

As regards this clonotype: A much larger clone differs by one base, so this may be a read error. This chain joins TRBV9 and TRBJ1-3; D is unresolved. The CDR3 runs to 14 residues. V was trimmed by 8 bases and J by 0 bases, leaving 12 bases between them. CDR1 and CDR2 (germline): SGDLS, YYNGEE. The CDR3 bases are TGTGCCAGACAAAGTCTGAACTCTGGAAACACCATATATTTT. This gives the protein CARQSLNSGNTIYF.

The chain carries TRBV7-8 and TRBJ2-2; 14 bases are shared with TRBD2. CDR1 and CDR2 from the germline V gene are SGHVS and FQNEAQ. The CDR3 covers 18 residues. Trimming cost V 5 bases and J 5 bases; bases outside gene matches: 10. This CDR3 is CASSARLAGGPSTGELFF. CDR3 DNA sequence: TGTGCCAGCAGCGCCCGACTAGCGGGGGGGCCATCAACCGGGGAGCTGTTTTTT.

This CDR3 is CASRLDPLSYEQYF. The DNA of the CDR3 is TGTGCCAGCAGGCTAGACCCACTTTCCTACGAGCAGTACTTC. The genes are TRBV2 and TRBJ2-7; D is undetermined. Per the germline V gene, CDR1 is SNHLY and CDR2 is FYNNEI. The length of the CDR3 is 14 residues. Trimming shortened V by 6 bases and J by 1 base, and 13 bases separated the two germline ends.

The V call is TRBV6-5, the J call TRBJ2-2; TRBD2 aligns across 8 bases. This CDR3 contains 15 residues. The V gene's germline CDR1 is MNHEY and CDR2 SVGAGI. The junction had 2 bases not matched to a gene; V was cut back by 0 bases and J by 5 bases. CDR3 loop: CASSYSGLETGELFF. The CDR3 DNA follows: TGTGCCAGCAGTTACTCGGGACTAGAGACCGGGGAGCTGTTTTTT.

This clonotype has at least ten counts. The chain combines TRBV10-1 with TRBJ2-6; weak D call: TRBD2 (6 bases). The germline V and J ends were trimmed by 5 bases and 0 bases, with 14 bases remaining between them. The germline CDR1 and CDR2 sequences are WNHNN and SYGVQD (reference sequence). The CDR3 spans 17 residues. CDR3 bases: TGCGCCAGCAGTCCGGGGACTTCCAGCTCTGGGGCCAACGTCCTGACTTTC. Protein: CASSPGTSSSGANVLTF.

This clonotype came up many times. This chain joins TRBV19 and TRBJ2-2; perhaps TRBD1 as D (5 bases). V lost 3 bases, J lost 1 base, and 6 bases lay in between. Germline V gene sequence: CDR1 LNHDA, CDR2 SQIVND (reference sequence). CDR3 size: 14 residues. The CDR3 spells CASSIQGNTGELFF. In DNA, the CDR3 is TGTGCCAGTAGTATCCAGGGGAACACCGGGGAGCTGTTTTTT.

This clonotype turned up a few times. The J gene is TRBJ2-5, the V gene TRBV20-1; TRBD2 matches at 7 bases. The length of the CDR3 is 13 residues. V trimming: 6 bases; J trimming: 5 bases; junction bases outside the gene matches: 9. The germline V gene encodes CDR1 DFQATT and CDR2 SNEGSKA (reference sequence). The CDR3 DNA reads TGCAGTGCCCCTCCAGCGGGGATCGAGACCCAGTACTTC. Translating gives CSAPPAGIETQYF.

V gene TRBV10-2 combines with J gene TRBJ2-5; 8 nucleotides agree with TRBD2. Per germline, CDR1 WSHSY and CDR2 SAAADI. CDR3 length: 15 residues. V lost 6 bases and J lost 3; bases outside the gene matches: 9. The DNA for the CDR3 is TGCGCCAGCAGAGCGGGGGCCCCGGGCGAAGAGACCCAGTACTTC. Amino acid sequence: CASRAGAPGEETQYF.

This clonotype was picked up many times. The chain couples TRBV20-1 to TRBJ1-1; 7 positions match TRBD1. In germline, CDR1 is DFQATT, CDR2 SNEGSKA (reference sequence). The CDR3 has 13 residues. V gave up 4 bases and J gave up 3 bases; unmatched junction bases: 5. CDR3 coding DNA: TGCAGTGCTACAAACACAGGGGACACTGAAGCTTTCTTT. Residues: CSATNTGDTEAFF.

The chain is built from TRBV20-1 and TRBJ1-6, with D perhaps TRBD1 (6 bases). Trimming took 0 bases from V and 6 from J, leaving 12 bases between them. The CDR3 is 15 residues long. CDR1 and CDR2 (germline): DFQATT, SNEGSKA (reference sequence). The CDR3: CSAREGGQGNSPLHF. For the CDR3, the DNA is TGCAGTGCTAGAGAAGGGGGGCAGGGTAATTCACCCCTCCACTTT.

The chain is built from TRBV6-1 and TRBJ1-1; D gene unclear. From germline, CDR1 is MNHNS and CDR2 SASEGT. The CDR3 consists of 12 residues. V was trimmed by 3 bases and J by 4 bases, leaving 6 bases between them. CDR3 residues: CASSEAPTEAFF. CDR3 nucleotide sequence: TGTGCCAGCAGTGAGGCCCCCACTGAAGCTTTCTTT.

This clonotype was detected only a few times. The gene calls are TRBV10-3 and TRBJ1-2, with a tentative D call TRBD1 (6 bases). V shed 10 bases and J shed 5 bases, with 20 bases lying between them. Per the germline V gene, CDR1 is ENHRY and CDR2 is SYGVKD. The CDR3 has 14 residues. CDR3 coding DNA: TGTGCCAGCACCACCGGGGGCAGAGGGTATGGCTACACCTTC. This translates into CASTTGGRGYGYTF.

This clonotype occurred a few times. The chain uses TRBV2 and TRBJ1-2; D uncertain. The CDR3 totals 12 residues. The V and J ends lost 5 bases and 8 bases respectively, with 12 bases between them. Germline V gives CDR1 SNHLY, CDR2 FYNNEI. In DNA, the CDR3 is TGTGCCAGCAGTCAAGGCGAGGGCGGCTACACCTTC. Translated, it gives CASSQGEGGYTF.

Comments on this clonotype: This may stem from a read error, because a much larger clone lies one nucleotide away. The chain links TRBV6-5 to TRBJ1-5; the D gene is possibly TRBD1 (5 bases). The CDR3 is made up of 15 amino acids. Germline V gives CDR1 MNHEY, CDR2 SVGAGI. CDR3 amino acids: CAISYSTEGHQPQHF. Here the CDR3 DNA reads TGTGCCATCAGTTACTCGACAGAAGGACATCAGCCCCAGCATTTT.

This clonotype was counted between two and nine times. The rearrangement uses TRBV29-1 and TRBJ2-5; tentative D call: TRBD2 (6 bases). The CDR3 runs 13 residues. With 5 bases removed from V and 0 bases from J, the gap between germline ends came to 10 bases. Per germline, CDR1 SQVTM and CDR2 ANQGSEA. This chain's CDR3 is CSVSGGDQETQYF. In DNA, the CDR3 is TGCAGCGTTTCTGGCGGGGACCAAGAGACCCAGTACTTC.

This clonotype was seen at least ten times. The CDR3 loop reads CASSEVARHPYEQYF. CDR3 DNA sequence: TGCGCCAGCAGTGAGGTCGCCAGGCATCCCTACGAGCAGTACTTC. V is TRBV10-1 and J is TRBJ2-7, with D hard to call. This CDR3 contains 15 residues. V gave up 2 bases and J gave up 2 bases, with 13 bases separating them. Germline assignment: CDR1 WNHNN and CDR2 SYGVQD (reference sequence).

This clonotype came up many times. The J gene is TRBJ1-1, the V gene TRBV29-1, with D unclear. Trimming removed 6 bases at V and 6 bases at J, with 23 bases between. Germline lookup yields CDR1 SQVTM and CDR2 ANQGSEA. CDR3 length: 15 residues. The CDR3 bases are TGCAGCGTACTGAGGGCGTACTCACATGGAGCTGAAGCTTTCTTT. It specifies CSVLRAYSHGAEAFF.

A few counts support this clonotype. The J gene is TRBJ2-7, the V gene TRBV10-3; the D is unclear. The germline CDR1 and CDR2 sequences are ENHRY and SYGVKD. The V and J ends lost 0 bases and 1 base respectively, with 10 bases between them. The CDR3 has 15 residues. CDR3 region: CAISESSVPSYEQYF. The CDR3 bases are TGTGCCATCAGTGAGTCGTCGGTCCCGTCCTACGAGCAGTACTTC.